The following is a T cell receptor beta chain sequence with its context. This sample is part of a study of blood T cell repertoires in COVID-19. TCRdb keeps only in-frame clones here, not all; method: immunoSEQ multiplex PCR. The data contain 150,000 to 160,000 clones, about 80% of them singletons. The V end lost 3 bases, the J end lost 9 bases, and 8 bases lay between the germline ends. CDR3 length: 11 residues. In germline, CDR1 is WSHSY, CDR2 SAAADI. This chain joins TRBV10-2 and TRBJ1-2, with D perhaps matching TRBD1 (5 bases). The source of this sequence is a woman aged 55-69 years with COVID-19, enrolled during active disease. Material: peripheral blood. CDR3 DNA sequence: TGCGCCAGCAGTGATCGGGGGAGCTACACCTTC. Amino acids: CASSDRGSYTF.